This TCR beta chain is from a study of control samples from healthy donors and cancer patients. Produced via immunoSEQ multiplex PCR; TCRdb's table is partial and in-frame only. The repertoire holds roughly 130,000 clones, with about 88% as singletons. V dropped 0 bases and J dropped 3; count of bases not matched to a gene: 5. CDR1 is SGHRS and CDR2 is YFSETQ in the germline V gene. The CDR3 has 16 amino acids. This sequence originates from a woman in her twenties or thirties in good health. V usage is TRBV5-1 and J usage is TRBJ2-7; TRBD2 agrees at 11 bases. The specimen sequenced was blood. The DNA for the CDR3 is TGCGCCAGCAGCTTGGAAGGGACTAGCGGCTTCTACGAGCAGTACTTC. This encodes CASSLEGTSGFYEQYF.